These 23 T cell receptor beta chains were sequenced from one sample in a study of Tregs in tolerant kidney transplant recipients (dated by TCRdb to between 2017 and 2020). Library construction relied on the immunoSEQ multiplex PCR assay. The immuneACCESS repertoire file appears here via TCRdb, limited to in-frame rearrangements. These files lack a portion of the clones; in checked studies, under half of the deficit traces to unresolved V genes, and the cause of the others is not known. A total of about 100,000 clones appear in this sample, approximately 93% of them only once. The ten largest account for roughly 1.7% of the sample. The transplants used related donors along with nonmyeloablative bone marrow transplantation, and in the human trials mixed chimerism was transient. This specimen was CD4+ T cells from blood (PBMCs), taken 12 months after the transplant. All receptors derive from a human patient who received a combined kidney and bone marrow transplant. In transplant recipients, some T cells may be of donor rather than host origin.

The CDR3 DNA sequence: TGTGCCAGCAGTGTGACGGCTAGCGGGTACAATGAGCAGTTCTTC. Translation: CASSVTASGYNEQFF. This rearrangement joins TRBV6-1 to TRBJ2-1, with 8 bases matching TRBD2. Germline V gene data show CDR1 as MNHNS and CDR2 as SASEGT. V shed 4 bases, J shed 4 bases, and the junction held 6 bases outside the gene matches. This CDR3 is built from 15 residues.

V usage is TRBV7-2 and J usage is TRBJ2-3; D possibly corresponds to TRBD2 (5 bases). Trimming removed 3 bases at V and 4 bases at J, with 8 bases between. The CDR3 length is 13 residues. CDR1 is SGHTA, CDR2 FQGNSA, per germline. The chain's CDR3 is CASSFGRADTQYF. CDR3 DNA sequence: TGTGCCAGCAGCTTTGGGCGGGCAGATACGCAGTATTTT.

This chain uses TRBV4-2 with TRBJ2-7; weak D call: TRBD2 (6 bases). Per the germline V gene, CDR1 is LGHNA and CDR2 is YNFKEQ. The CDR3 is 16 amino acids. V was clipped by 4 bases and J by 3 bases, with 19 bases between them. CDR3 region: CASSPDASDWGYEQYF. DNA for the CDR3: TGTGCCAGCAGCCCGGACGCTAGCGATTGGGGCTACGAGCAGTACTTC.

The J gene is TRBJ1-2, the V gene TRBV11-2, with 10 bases aligning to TRBD1. After removal of 1 base from V and 1 base from J, the junction contained 9 bases not matched to a gene. This CDR3 contains 18 residues. CDR1 is SGHAT and CDR2 is FQNNGV in the germline V gene. The CDR3 region is CASSLGPRGDRGNYGYTF. CDR3 in DNA: TGTGCCAGCAGCTTAGGGCCCAGGGGGGACAGGGGTAACTATGGCTACACCTTC.

The gene calls are TRBV30 and TRBJ1-2, with 9 nucleotides matching TRBD1. Germline-derived CDR1 and CDR2 are GTSNPN and SVGIG (reference sequence). The CDR3 is made up of 13 amino acids. J gave up 7 bases and V 3 bases, and 6 bases lay outside the gene matches. The CDR3 bases are TGTGCCTGGAGAAACAGGGGGCCGGGTGGCTACACCTTC. Amino acids: CAWRNRGPGGYTF. Full variable domain (outside the CDR3, taken from reference TRBV30 and TRBJ1-2): SQTIHQWPATLVQPVGSPLSLECTVEGTSNPNLYWYRQAAGRGLQLLFYSVGIGQISSEVPQNLSASRPQDRQFILSSKKLLLSDSGFYLCAWRNRGPGGYTFGSGTRLTVV.

V and J are TRBV7-2 and TRBJ1-2, with 8 bases aligning to TRBD1. Germline loops: CDR1 SGHTA, CDR2 FQGNSA. The CDR3 consists of 16 residues. J was trimmed by 8 bases and V by 0 bases; bases with no gene match: 11. The DNA for the CDR3 is TGTGCCAGCAGCTTAGCTTGGGACAGGACCGTAAGGGGCTACACCTTC. As protein: CASSLAWDRTVRGYTF.

The chain uses TRBV20-1 and TRBJ2-1; D remains unclear. The germline CDR1 and CDR2 sequences are DFQATT and SNEGSKA (reference sequence). The CDR3 spans 11 residues. V was cut by 7 bases and J by 8 bases, with 12 bases left in between. CDR3 DNA sequence: TGCAGTGGGCTAGGTGTTTATGAGCAGTTCTTC. Encoded protein: CSGLGVYEQFF.

The chain joins TRBV7-9 to TRBJ2-3; TRBD1 might be the D (5 bases). From germline, CDR1 is SEHNR and CDR2 FQNEAQ (reference sequence). Trimming left V 5 bases short and J 2 bases short, with 14 bases between. The CDR3 has 15 amino acids. The CDR3 here is CASSPLGAVTDTQYF. CDR3 bases: TGTGCCAGCAGCCCCCTAGGGGCCGTCACAGATACGCAGTATTTT. The complete variable domain, with remaining parts taken from reference TRBV7-9 and TRBJ2-3, reads DTGVSQNPRHKITKRGQNVTFRCDPISEHNRLYWYRQTLGQGPEFLTYFQNEAQLEKSRLLSDRFSAERPKGSFSTLEIQRTEQGDSAMYLCASSPLGAVTDTQYFGPGTRLTVL.

V is TRBV5-4 and J is TRBJ1-4; D unclear. Trimming took 2 bases from V and 6 from J, leaving 8 bases between them. This CDR3 has 13 amino acids. Per the germline V gene, CDR1 is SGHNT and CDR2 is YYREEE (reference sequence). Written as DNA, the CDR3 is TGTGCCAGCAGCTTTAACGGGTATGAAAAACTGTTTTTT. Translation: CASSFNGYEKLFF.

This chain uses TRBV7-9 with TRBJ2-5; no firm D call. Germline V CDR1 and CDR2: SEHNR, FQNEAQ (reference sequence). CDR3 length: 11 amino acids. The V gene lost 3 bases and the J gene lost 5 bases, with 4 bases spanning the gap. This CDR3 is CASSFQETQYF. CDR3 in DNA: TGTGCCAGCAGCTTCCAGGAGACCCAGTACTTC.

J is TRBJ2-5 and V is TRBV27, with 8 bases that match TRBD1. The better agreement between TRBJ2-7 and the DNA end casts doubt on the J call. This CDR3 comprises 14 residues. CDR1 is MNHEY, CDR2 SMNVEV, per germline (reference sequence). CDR3 coding DNA: TGTGCCAGCAGCGGGACAGGTCTTCTCTACGAGCAGTACTTC. Translating it yields CASSGTGLLYEQYF.

CDR3 sequence (DNA): TGTGCCAGCAGCTTAGTAGCGGGGGGGACAGATACGCAGTATTTT. Amino acids: CASSLVAGGTDTQYF. The V and J genes are TRBV7-2 and TRBJ2-3; 11 bases fit TRBD2. Losses at the gene ends were 1 base for V and 3 bases for J; bases not matched to a gene: 0. This CDR3 region has 15 residues. Germline V gene sequence: CDR1 SGHTA, CDR2 FQGNSA. The full variable domain, in which reference TRBV7-2 and TRBJ2-3 provide the parts outside the CDR3, is GAGVSQSPSNKVTEKGKDVELRCDPISGHTALYWYRQSLGQGLEFLIYFQGNSAPDKSGLPSDRFSAERTGGSVSTLTIQRTQQEDSAVYLCASSLVAGGTDTQYFGPGTRLTVL.

This clone showed up just once. This chain connects TRBV18 to TRBJ2-5, with a tentative D call TRBD2 (5 bases). Germline CDR1 is KGHSH and CDR2 is LQKENI. This CDR3 is 13 amino acids long. Trimming left V 6 bases short and J 5 bases short, with 13 bases between. Written as DNA, the CDR3 is TGTGCCAGCTCGCCTAGCCGGATGGAGACCCAGTACTTC. The encoded protein is CASSPSRMETQYF.

V usage is TRBV7-2 and J usage is TRBJ2-7, with TRBD2 matching over 9 bases. The V and J ends lost 1 base and 7 bases, in that order; junction bases with no gene match: 8. The length of the CDR3 is 15 residues. The germline gives CDR1 SGHTA, CDR2 FQGNSA. CDR3 in DNA: TGTGCCAGCAGCTTAGGGCGGAGCGGGAGGCGGGAGCAGTACTTC. Protein sequence: CASSLGRSGRREQYF.

V usage is TRBV5-1 and J usage is TRBJ2-7; 11 bases are shared with TRBD2. The CDR3 spans 14 residues. Trimming took 3 bases from V and 4 from J; bases not matched to a gene: 3. Germline loops: CDR1 SGHRS, CDR2 YFSETQ. CDR3 sequence (DNA): TGCGCCAGCAGCTATAGCGGGGGGGCTTACGAGCAGTACTTC. Protein: CASSYSGGAYEQYF. Variable domain in full (rest from reference TRBV5-1 and TRBJ2-7): KAGVTQTPRYLIKTRGQQVTLSCSPISGHRSVSWYQQTPGQGLQFLFEYFSETQRNKGNFPGRFSGRQFSNSRSEMNVSTLELGDSALYLCASSYSGGAYEQYFGPGTRLTVT.

The genes are TRBV4-1 and TRBJ2-1, with D unresolved. V was trimmed by 1 base and J by 0 bases, leaving 7 bases between them. Germline V gene lookup returns CDR1 MGHRA and CDR2 YSYEKL. This CDR3 region has 15 residues. CDR3 coding DNA: TGCGCCAGCAGCCAAGCCGGAGCCTCCTACAATGAGCAGTTCTTC. Encoded protein: CASSQAGASYNEQFF.

The CDR3 nucleotides are TGCGCCAGCAGCCAAGAAGTCCGGGGACAGCCCCAGCATTTT. Its protein product is CASSQEVRGQPQHF. The chain has TRBV4-3 and TRBJ1-5; D ambiguous. Germline V gene data show CDR1 as LGHNA and CDR2 as YSLEER. The V and J ends lost 0 bases and 7 bases respectively, with 10 bases between them. This CDR3 spans 14 amino acids.

The V and J genes are TRBV2 and TRBJ2-3; maybe TRBD1 (5 bases). Germline CDR1 SNHLY, CDR2 FYNNEI. V lost 4 bases, J lost 6 bases, and 11 bases lay in between. The CDR3 sequence is 13 residues long. The CDR3: CASSGRASDTQYF. The CDR3 DNA follows: TGTGCCAGCAGTGGCAGGGCGTCGGATACGCAGTATTTT.

The chain recombines TRBV7-3 with TRBJ2-1; 11 bases are a match to TRBD2. The junction had 4 bases not matched to a gene; V was cut back by 6 bases and J by 0 bases. This CDR3 spans 16 amino acids. Germline lookup yields CDR1 SGHTA and CDR2 FQGTGA. In nucleotides, the CDR3 is TGTGCCAGCAGGGCCACTAGCGGGAGCTCCTACAATGAGCAGTTCTTC. It encodes CASRATSGSSYNEQFF.

The V and J genes are TRBV9 and TRBJ2-7; 14 bases agree with TRBD2. The CDR3 runs to 18 residues. The J segment lost 3 bases and the V segment lost 4 bases, leaving 12 bases of the junction unmatched. The V gene's germline CDR1 is SGDLS and CDR2 YYNGEE. CDR3 loop: CASSRTSGRNRWGYEQYF. CDR3 coding DNA: TGTGCCAGCAGCCGGACTAGCGGGAGGAACCGTTGGGGCTACGAGCAGTACTTC.

A remark on this clone: Other DNA sequences in this sample translate to the same CDR3. The J gene is TRBJ1-2, the V gene TRBV5-8; TRBD1 agrees at 9 bases. With V trimmed by 4 bases and J by 7 bases, 2 bases remained unmatched. This CDR3 comprises 12 residues. Per the germline V gene, CDR1 is SGHTS and CDR2 is YDEGEE. The CDR3 loop reads CASSPTGGGYTF. The CDR3 DNA reads as TGTGCCAGCAGCCCGACAGGGGGTGGCTACACCTTC. The whole variable domain, filled in from reference TRBV5-8 and TRBJ1-2, reads EAGVTQSPTHLIKTRGQQATLRCSPISGHTSVYWYQQALGLGLQFLLWYDEGEERNRGNFPPRFSGRQFPNYSSELNVNALELEDSALYLCASSPTGGGYTFGSGTRLTVV.

This clone was counted a single time. The chain couples TRBV25-1 to TRBJ1-6, with D perhaps TRBD1 (5 bases). Trimming shortened V by 6 bases and J by 12 bases, and 15 bases separated the two germline ends. CDR1 MGHDK and CDR2 SYGVNS come from the germline V gene. The CDR3 has 13 residues. The CDR3 nucleotides read TGTGCCAGCAGAGTCGCGATGGGGGGACCCCTCCACTTT. This codes for CASRVAMGGPLHF.

In DNA form, the CDR3 reads TGTGCCAGCAGCACCACAAGTGGTGAGCAGTTCTTC. Translated, it gives CASSTTSGEQFF. This chain links TRBV7-3 with TRBJ2-1; D is unresolved. The germline V gene has CDR1 SGHTA and CDR2 FQGTGA. This CDR3 region has 12 residues. V lost 5 bases and J 9 bases, leaving 11 bases between the germline ends.